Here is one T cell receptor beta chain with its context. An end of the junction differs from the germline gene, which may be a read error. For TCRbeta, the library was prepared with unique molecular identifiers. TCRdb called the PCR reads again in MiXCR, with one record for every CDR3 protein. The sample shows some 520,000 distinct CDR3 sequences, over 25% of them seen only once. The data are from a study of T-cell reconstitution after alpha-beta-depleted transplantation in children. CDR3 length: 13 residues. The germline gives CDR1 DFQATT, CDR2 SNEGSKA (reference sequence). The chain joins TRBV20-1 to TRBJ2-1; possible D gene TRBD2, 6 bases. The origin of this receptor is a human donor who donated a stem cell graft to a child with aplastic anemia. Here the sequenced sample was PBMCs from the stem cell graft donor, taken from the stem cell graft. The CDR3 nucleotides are TGCAGCGCTACGGGGCTAGCGAACAATGAGCAGTTCTTC. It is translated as CSATGLANNEQFF.